The present TCR beta chain was sequenced within a study of identical twins (TCRdb year 2016). For context, the study as a whole: The study deep-sequenced TCR alpha and beta repertoires from monozygotic twins, unrelated adults of various ages and cord blood to test whether fetal clonotypes persist. To rule out contamination, replicate twin experiments were performed at different times with different library preparation protocols.

As for this clonotype: Its binding antigen is unknown. Base qualities are not recorded, but no much larger clone differs from it by a single base.

Every donor was a healthy Caucasian. Using Miltenyi CD45RO+ enrichment and human naive T-cell isolation kits, memory (CD45RO+) and naive T cells were isolated from PBMC. Broad study findings and their caveats: Recombination models systematically underestimated out-of-frame TCR alpha sharing in monozygotic twins but agreed with sharing between unrelated individuals. Abundant cord blood beta clonotypes carried fewer insertions; young adult naive repertoires showed a weaker similar trend, while memory repertoires showed none. Compared with coincidental sharing between unrelated individuals, out-of-frame TCR alpha sequences shared between twins showed an excess of sequences with low generation probability. Conclusions relied on cross-sectional statistical analysis, since the same donors could not be followed over many years. Excess twin sharing in beta out-of-frame sequences was weaker because fewer shared sequences lowered the signal-to-noise ratio. Invariant T cells such as MAIT and iNKT could partly confound zero-insertion analyses, although diverse VJ usage argued against such confounding for most clonotypes.

Libraries were prepared through 5' RACE. Sequencing instrument: Illumina HiSeq 2000. Template switching introduced a universal primer binding site; the final cDNA contained a unique molecular identifier, enabling accurate counting of TCR cDNA molecules. First-strand cDNA for TCR alpha and beta chains was synthesized from specific primers in the conserved constant-segment region. To control for contamination, every cDNA library was double barcoded, receiving both a SMART-Mk sample barcode and Illumina barcodes. TruSeq adapter sequences along with Illumina sample barcodes were introduced in two successive PCR steps. The Illumina HiSeq platform was used with custom primers to sequence TCR alpha and beta cDNA libraries. The paper's data handling went like this. MiGEC processed the raw reads to extract unique molecular identifiers, while MiXCR was used to determine the CDR3 positions. For each individual, recombination models were inferred using an EM algorithm with the repgenHMM and IGoR tools. The analysis of shared clonotypes was done with the tcR package in R, with sharing normalized by the product of cloneset sizes. To study raw recombination free of thymic and clonal selection effects, out-of-frame nonproductive sequences were analyzed. The public sequencing data were trimmed at Q25 with fastp and processed into clonotypes with MiXCR by TCRdb, which kept only in-frame beta chains. Entries that share a CDR3 protein sequence are merged under the most common genes and DNA. The V and J calls and clone size come from TCRdb's table, not from the authors' own analysis. This sample gives more than 200,000 distinct CDR3 sequences in total; less than 9.5% of them show up just once. 5% to 6.5% of the sample is taken by the ten largest.

The origin of this receptor is a woman under 30 in good health. The sequenced sample was memory (CD45RO+) T cells sorted from blood. In light of the paper, this sample's cell subset or site label describes: CD45RO+ enriched T cells.

The CDR3 here reads CSASPGHPGEQYF. The DNA sequence reads TGCAGTGCTAGCCCGGGACACCCCGGGGAGCAGTACTTC. The chain is made from TRBV20-1 and TRBJ2-7; 6 matching bases give a weak D call of TRBD1. The germline V gene (reference sequence) specifies DFQATT as CDR1 and SNEGSKA as CDR2. From the cysteine through the phenylalanine, the CDR3 covers 13 amino acids. The retained sequence is limited to the CDR3, 39 bases, with the frame set at the first base. V is reduced by 3 bases and J by 7 bases, leaving a spacing of 16 bases between them.